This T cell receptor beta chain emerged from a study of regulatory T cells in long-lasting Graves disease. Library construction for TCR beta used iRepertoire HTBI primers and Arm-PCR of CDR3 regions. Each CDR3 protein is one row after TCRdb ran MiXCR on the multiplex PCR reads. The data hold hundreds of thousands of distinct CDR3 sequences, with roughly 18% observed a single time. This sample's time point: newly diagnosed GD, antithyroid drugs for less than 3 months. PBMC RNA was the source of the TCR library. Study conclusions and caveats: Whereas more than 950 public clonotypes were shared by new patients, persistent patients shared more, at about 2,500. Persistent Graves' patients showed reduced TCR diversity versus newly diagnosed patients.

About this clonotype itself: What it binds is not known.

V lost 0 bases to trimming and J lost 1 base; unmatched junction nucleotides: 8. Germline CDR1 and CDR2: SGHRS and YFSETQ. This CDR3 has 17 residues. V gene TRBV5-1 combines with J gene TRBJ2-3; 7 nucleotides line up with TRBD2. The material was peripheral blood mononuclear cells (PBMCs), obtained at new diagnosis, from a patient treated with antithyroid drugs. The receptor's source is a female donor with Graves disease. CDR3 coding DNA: TGCGCCAGCAGCTTGGGTTCCTCGGCGGGAGGCACAGATACGCAGTATTTT. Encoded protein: CASSLGSSAGGTDTQYF. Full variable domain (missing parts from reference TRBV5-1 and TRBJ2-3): KAGVTQTPRYLIKTRGQQVTLSCSPISGHRSVSWYQQTPGQGLQFLFEYFSETQRNKGNFPGRFSGRQFSNSRSEMNVSTLELGDSALYLCASSLGSSAGGTDTQYFGPGTRLTVL.